This TCR beta chain was identified during a study of blood T cells in healthy people across ages. Sample-barcoded 5' priming and a J-beta primer mix drove a second PCR of 7 to 11 cycles. Each CDR3 protein is one row after TCRdb ran MiXCR on the 5' RACE reads. The top ten clones hold roughly 3.6% of a sample with 550,000 to 750,000 distinct CDR3 sequences, roughly 21% of them seen once. The V end lost 4 bases, the J end lost 4 bases, and 22 bases lay between the germline ends. Germline CDR1 SGHAT, CDR2 FQNNGV. The CDR3 covers 17 residues. The source of this sequence is a man between 65 and 85 years old in good health. The chain joins TRBV11-2 to TRBJ2-5; D tentatively reads TRBD1 or TRBD2 (5 bases each). The specimen sequenced was blood. DNA of the CDR3: TGTGCCAGCAGCTACGGTCCGGCAGGGAGTAGTGGAGAGACCCAGTACTTC. Its protein is CASSYGPAGSSGETQYF.